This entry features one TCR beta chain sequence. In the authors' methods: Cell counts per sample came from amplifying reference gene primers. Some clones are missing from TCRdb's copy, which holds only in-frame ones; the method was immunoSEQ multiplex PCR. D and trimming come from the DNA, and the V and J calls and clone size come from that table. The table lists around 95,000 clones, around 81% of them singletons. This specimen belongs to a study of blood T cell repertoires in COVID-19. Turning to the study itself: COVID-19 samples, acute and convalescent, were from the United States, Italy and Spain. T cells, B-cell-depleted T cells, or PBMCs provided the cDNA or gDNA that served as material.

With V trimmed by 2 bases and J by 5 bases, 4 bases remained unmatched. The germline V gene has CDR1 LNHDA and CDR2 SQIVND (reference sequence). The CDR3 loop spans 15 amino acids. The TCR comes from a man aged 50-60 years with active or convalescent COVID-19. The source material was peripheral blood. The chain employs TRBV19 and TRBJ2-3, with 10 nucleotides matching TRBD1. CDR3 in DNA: TGTGCCAGTAGTATACGGGACAGGGGTCAAGATACGCAGTATTTT. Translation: CASSIRDRGQDTQYF.